This T cell receptor (beta chain) originates from a study of blood T cells in healthy people across ages. This clonotype has just a few counts. Primers used in a second PCR of roughly 6 to 12 cycles were a sample-barcoded 5' primer and a J-beta primer mix. A template-switch adaptor that had 12 random nucleotides put a tag on each cDNA molecule. TCRdb processed the 5' RACE reads anew with MiXCR; each CDR3 protein has one entry. The data hold 950,000 to 1,200,000 distinct CDR3 sequences, with roughly two fifths observed a single time. Trimming removed 5 bases from V and 4 bases from J, with 16 bases in between. Germline CDR1 is LNHDA and CDR2 is SQIVND (reference sequence). CDR3 length: 15 residues.

This clonotype was obtained from a man between 18 and 29 years old in good health. The V call is TRBV19, the J call TRBJ2-3; D is possibly TRBD2 (5 bases). The sequenced sample consisted of blood. The CDR3 region is CASSWTPGRADTQYF. In DNA, the CDR3 is TGTGCCAGTAGTTGGACCCCGGGAAGGGCAGATACGCAGTATTTT.